This TCR beta chain was sequenced during a study of blood T cell repertoires in COVID-19 (dated by TCRdb to the early 2020s). Study-level background: Recovered participants in ImmuneRACE Cohort 3 were defined as having two consecutive negative NP/OP PCR tests, clearance from a healthcare professional, or resolution of symptoms. Collaborator samples came from the United States, Italy and Spain and covered acute and convalescent phases of COVID-19. The material from the prospective study consisted of cDNA or gDNA derived from T cells, B-cell-depleted T cells, or PBMCs. Deeply sampled blood TCRbeta repertoires from subjects exposed to, actively infected with, or recovered from COVID-19 were included in the dataset. The repertoires were released in a freely available public database intended as a resource for research on the immune response to SARS-CoV-2. Samples were obtained from the ongoing ImmuneRACE study (first 160 participants) and from 1,200 or so subjects provided by 6 global collaborators. Nearly every sample came with metadata listing a de-identified subject ID, COVID-19 status, age in years and sex. Where available, HLA class I and class II types were obtained from metadata supplied by the sample provider rather than from assay-based typing.

Participants in the prospective study were enrolled through a virtual design, were aged 18 to 89 years, and lived in 20 to 30 United States geographic areas. Cohort assignment in the prospective study relied on participant-reported clinical history from a screening survey and a study questionnaire. In the prospective study, whole blood, serum and a nasopharyngeal or oropharyngeal swab were collected from each participant by mobile phlebotomists. Over an approximately two-month period, participants in the prospective study had the option of providing additional blood draws and questionnaires. Blood samples from the prospective study were shipped frozen or at room temperature prior to DNA extraction. TCRbeta CDR3 regions were amplified from genomic DNA using the immunoSEQ Assay, a bias-controlled multiplex PCR. The published analysis was carried out like this. Nucleated cell counts per sample were estimated from amplification of reference gene primers within the assay. To quantify the absolute abundance of each unique TCRbeta CDR3 rearrangement, sequence reads were collapsed and filtered. Productive Simpson clonality was computed per sample as the square root of Simpson's diversity index over productive rearrangements. TCRdb carries this immuneACCESS record with in-frame sequences only. Its versions omit some clonotypes, under half of them owing to an unresolved V gene in the studies checked, with the rest unexplained. Clone size and V and J calls were adopted from that table, with D and trimming inferred from the DNA. Present in this sample are roughly 200,000 clones, around 86% of which were seen just once. Of the sample, 20% to 25% is held by the ten largest clones.

From cysteine to phenylalanine, the CDR3 is 14 amino acids long. The DNA shown is the 42-base CDR3, in frame from base 1. Trimming takes 7 bases from V and 6 bases from J, and the germline ends sit 18 bases apart. CDR1 and CDR2, per the germline V gene (reference sequence), are LGHDT and YNNKEL. This clone occurred once. No antigen is known for it. No much larger clonotype is one base removed from it; base qualities were not supplied. Broader findings and caveats from the paper: The amount of clinical and demographic metadata varied by source and participant and was provided uncurated.

The source material was PBMCs or T cells enriched from blood (not recorded which). The sequence joins TRBV3-1 (or the pseudogene TRBV3-2) to TRBJ1-1; the D gene lacks a confident call. This TCR came from a woman aged 35 to 49 in a cohort exposed to, infected with or recovered from COVID-19 (not recorded which). The DNA is as follows: TGTGCCAGCACCCCCGGAGGGAGTTTTTCTGAAGCTTTCTTT. This gives the protein CASTPGGSFSEAFF.